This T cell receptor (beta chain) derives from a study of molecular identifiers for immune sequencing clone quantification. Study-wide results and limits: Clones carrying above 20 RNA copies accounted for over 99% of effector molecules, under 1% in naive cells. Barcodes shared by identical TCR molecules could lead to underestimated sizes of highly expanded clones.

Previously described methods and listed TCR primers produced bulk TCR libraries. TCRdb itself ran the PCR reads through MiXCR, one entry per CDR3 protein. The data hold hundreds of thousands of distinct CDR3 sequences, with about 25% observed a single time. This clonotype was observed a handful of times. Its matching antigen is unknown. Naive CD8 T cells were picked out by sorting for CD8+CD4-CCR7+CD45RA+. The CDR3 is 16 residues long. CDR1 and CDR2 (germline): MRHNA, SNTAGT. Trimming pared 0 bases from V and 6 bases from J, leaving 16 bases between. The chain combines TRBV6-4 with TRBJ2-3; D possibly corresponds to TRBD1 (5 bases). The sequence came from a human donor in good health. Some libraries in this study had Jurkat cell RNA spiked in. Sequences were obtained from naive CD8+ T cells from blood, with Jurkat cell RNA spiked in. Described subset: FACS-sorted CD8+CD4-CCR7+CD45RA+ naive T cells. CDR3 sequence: CASSDSYVGLGDTQYF. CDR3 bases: TGTGCCAGCAGTGACTCGTACGTGGGGCTAGGTGATACGCAGTATTTT.